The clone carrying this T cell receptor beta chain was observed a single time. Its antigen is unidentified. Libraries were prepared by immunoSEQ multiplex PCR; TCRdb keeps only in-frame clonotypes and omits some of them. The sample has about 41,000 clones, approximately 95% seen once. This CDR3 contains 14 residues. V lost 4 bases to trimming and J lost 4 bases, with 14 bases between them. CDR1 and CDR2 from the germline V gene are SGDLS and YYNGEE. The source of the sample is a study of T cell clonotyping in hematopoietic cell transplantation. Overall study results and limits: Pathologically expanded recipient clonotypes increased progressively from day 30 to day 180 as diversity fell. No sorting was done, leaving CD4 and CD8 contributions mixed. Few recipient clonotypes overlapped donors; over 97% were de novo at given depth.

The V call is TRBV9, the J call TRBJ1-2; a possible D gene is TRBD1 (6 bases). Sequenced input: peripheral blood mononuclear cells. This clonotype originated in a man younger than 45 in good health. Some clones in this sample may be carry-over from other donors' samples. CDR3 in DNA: TGTGCCAGCAGCTTGGACAGCAGCGCCTATGGCTACACCTTC. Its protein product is CASSLDSSAYGYTF.